The rows below give T cell receptor beta chains drawn from one sample of a study of blood T cell repertoires in COVID-19. The assay was immunoSEQ multiplex PCR, and TCRdb's table has in-frame clones only and misses some. The sample yields 260,000 or so clones, roughly 79% seen once. The sequenced material came from peripheral blood. The receptors come from a woman older than 75 with COVID-19, enrolled during active disease. Both conserved end residues are part of each CDR3. A D gene is named only where the DNA matches it firmly. A row's size may be missing; if present it is once, few, many or a size class.

CDR3 length,D gene,V gene,J gene,clone size,CDR3 protein,CDR3 DNA
13,TRBD1,TRBV6-5,TRBJ1-2,-,CATIPDRAVGYTF,TGTGCCACCATACCGGACAGGGCGGTTGGCTACACCTTC
14,-,TRBV18,TRBJ1-1,-,CASSPWSGGTEAFF,TGTGCCAGCTCACCGTGGTCCGGGGGAACTGAAGCTTTCTTT
15,TRBD2,TRBV5-1,TRBJ2-3,once,CASSSAGSGEDTQYF,TGCGCCAGCAGTTCAGCGGGGTCTGGGGAAGATACGCAGTATTTT
14,-,TRBV5-1,TRBJ2-7,-,CASRTGRGSYEQYF,TGCGCCAGCCGCACCGGCAGAGGCTCCTACGAGCAGTACTTC
17,TRBD2,TRBV3-1/TRBV3-2,TRBJ2-1,once,CASSPLLTSGFGNEQFF,TGTGCCAGCAGCCCCCTTCTGACTAGCGGGTTCGGGAATGAGCAGTTCTTC
15,TRBD1,TRBV12-5,TRBJ1-6,-,CASGTGRDRGSPLHF,TGTGCTAGTGGTACGGGCCGGGACAGGGGATCACCCCTCCACTTT
16,TRBD1,TRBV7-9,TRBJ2-5,-,CASSFTDRGYQETQYF,TGTGCCAGCAGCTTCACCGACAGGGGGTACCAAGAGACCCAGTACTTC
17,TRBD2,TRBV5-1,TRBJ2-1,-,CASSGLAGLSSYNEQFF,TGCGCCAGCAGTGGCCTAGCGGGGCTTAGCTCCTACAATGAGCAGTTCTTC
17,-,TRBV14,TRBJ1-3,-,CASSQGLTVGRGNTIYF,TGTGCCAGCAGCCAAGGCCTGACGGTCGGCAGGGGAAACACCATATATTTT
14,TRBD1,TRBV30,TRBJ2-1,-,CAWSVWQGVNEQFF,TGTGCCTGGAGTGTTTGGCAGGGGGTAAATGAGCAGTTCTTC
17,-,TRBV19,TRBJ1-4,-,CASSIRGGRRSNEKLFF,TGTGCCAGTAGTATAAGGGGCGGGAGACGGTCGAATGAAAAACTGTTTTTT
16,TRBD2,TRBV7-9,TRBJ2-4,-,CASSLLSGKSKNIQYF,TGTGCCAGCAGCTTACTCAGCGGGAAGTCCAAAAACATTCAGTACTTC
14,-,TRBV6-5,TRBJ2-5,-,CASRAVTNLRTQYF,TGTGCCAGCAGGGCCGTGACAAACCTCAGGACCCAGTACTTC
15,-,TRBV10-1,TRBJ2-3,-,CASSAPGATTDTQYF,TGCGCCAGCAGTGCTCCAGGGGCCACCACAGATACGCAGTATTTT
15,-,TRBV6-5,TRBJ2-2,-,CASSYSQGIIGELFF,TGTGCCAGCAGTTACTCACAGGGAATCATCGGGGAGCTGTTTTTT
15,TRBD1,TRBV5-1,TRBJ1-4,once,CASSLEGGFREKLFF,TGCGCCAGCAGCTTGGAAGGGGGCTTTAGGGAAAAACTGTTTTTT
13,-,TRBV18,TRBJ2-5,-,CASSPPSRETQYF,TGTGCCAGCTCACCACCCAGTCGAGAGACCCAGTACTTC
17,TRBD1,TRBV7-9,TRBJ2-2,few,CASSFWSTGRRSGELFF,TGTGCCAGCAGCTTCTGGTCGACAGGGAGACGGAGCGGGGAGCTGTTTTTT
12,-,TRBV6-5,TRBJ2-5,-,CASSRGGETQYF,TGTGCCAGCAGTAGGGGTGGGGAGACCCAGTACTTC
13,-,TRBV7-2,TRBJ1-5,-,CASGVTSNQPQHF,TGTGCCTCAGGGGTTACGAGCAATCAGCCCCAGCATTTT
11,-,TRBV19,TRBJ1-5,-,CASSNIGGQHF,TGTGCCAGTAGCAACATAGGAGGTCAGCATTTT
13,-,TRBV5-6,TRBJ2-1,few,CASSADSYNEQFF,TGTGCCAGCAGCGCGGACTCGTACAATGAGCAGTTCTTC
14,-,TRBV2,TRBJ2-7,-,CASSGETVSYEQYF,TGTGCCAGCAGTGGGGAGACGGTGTCCTACGAGCAGTACTTC
15,TRBD2,TRBV5-1,TRBJ2-2,-,CASSPLAGGTGELFF,TGCGCCAGCAGCCCGCTAGCGGGGGGCACCGGGGAGCTGTTTTTT
12,-,TRBV9,TRBJ2-7,-,CASSTDNYEQYF,TGTGCCAGCAGCACCGACAACTACGAGCAGTACTTC